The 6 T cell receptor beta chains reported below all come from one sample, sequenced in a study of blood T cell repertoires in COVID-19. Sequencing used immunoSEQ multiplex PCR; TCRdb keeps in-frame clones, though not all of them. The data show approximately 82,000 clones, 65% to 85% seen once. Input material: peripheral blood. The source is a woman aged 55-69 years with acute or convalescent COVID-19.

The CDR3 region is CASSFTGNTEAFF. Here the CDR3 DNA reads TGTGCCAGCAGTTTTACCGGGAACACTGAAGCTTTCTTT. The chain links TRBV27 to TRBJ1-1; unclear D gene. V was pared by 3 bases and J by 1 base, with 6 bases between. The CDR3 totals 13 residues. The germline gives CDR1 MNHEY, CDR2 SMNVEV (reference sequence).

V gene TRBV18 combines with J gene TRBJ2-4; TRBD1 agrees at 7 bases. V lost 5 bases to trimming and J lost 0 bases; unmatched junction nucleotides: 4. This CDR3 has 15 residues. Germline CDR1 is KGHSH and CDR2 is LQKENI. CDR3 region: CASSSGTVAKNIQYF. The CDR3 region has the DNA TGTGCCAGCTCATCAGGGACAGTAGCCAAAAACATTCAGTACTTC.

The CDR3 region is CASSARSGTGGSGELFF. Here the CDR3 DNA reads TGTGCCAGCAGCGCCCGGTCCGGGACAGGGGGGTCCGGGGAGCTGTTTTTT. The chain is built from TRBV7-3 and TRBJ2-2; TRBD1 agrees at 11 bases. Germline assignment: CDR1 SGHTA and CDR2 FQGTGA. This CDR3 spans 17 amino acids. V was pared by 5 bases and J by 6 bases, with 11 bases of the junction left unmatched.

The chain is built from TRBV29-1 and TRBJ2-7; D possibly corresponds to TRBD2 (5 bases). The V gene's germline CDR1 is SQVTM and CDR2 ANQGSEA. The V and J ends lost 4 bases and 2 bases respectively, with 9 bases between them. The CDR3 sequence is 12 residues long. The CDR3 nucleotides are TGCAGCGTTGTTACGGGGACCTACGAGCAGTACTTC. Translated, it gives CSVVTGTYEQYF.

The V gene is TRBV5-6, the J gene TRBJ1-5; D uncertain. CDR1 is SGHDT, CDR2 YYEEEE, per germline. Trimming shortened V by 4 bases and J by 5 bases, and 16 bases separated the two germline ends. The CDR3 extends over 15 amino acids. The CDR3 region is CASSLGIVGDQPQHF. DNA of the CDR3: TGTGCCAGCAGCCTAGGGATAGTCGGGGATCAGCCCCAGCATTTT.

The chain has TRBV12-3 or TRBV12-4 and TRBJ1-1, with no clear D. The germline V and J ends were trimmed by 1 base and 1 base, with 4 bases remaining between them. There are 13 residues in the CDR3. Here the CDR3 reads CASSLVQNTEAFF. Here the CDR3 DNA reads TGTGCCAGCAGTTTAGTACAGAACACTGAAGCTTTCTTT.